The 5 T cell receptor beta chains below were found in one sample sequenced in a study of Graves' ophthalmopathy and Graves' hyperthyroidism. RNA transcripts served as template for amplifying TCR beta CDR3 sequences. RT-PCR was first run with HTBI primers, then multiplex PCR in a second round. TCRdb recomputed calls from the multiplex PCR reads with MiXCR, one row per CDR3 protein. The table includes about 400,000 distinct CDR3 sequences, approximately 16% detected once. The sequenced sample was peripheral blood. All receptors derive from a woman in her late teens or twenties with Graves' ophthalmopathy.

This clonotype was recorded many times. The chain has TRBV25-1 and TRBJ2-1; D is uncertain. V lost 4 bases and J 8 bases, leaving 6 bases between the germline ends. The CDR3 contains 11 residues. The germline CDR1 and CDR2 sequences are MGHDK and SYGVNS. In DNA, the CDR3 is TGTGCCAGCAGTGTGACCTATGAGCAGTTCTTC. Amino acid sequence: CASSVTYEQFF. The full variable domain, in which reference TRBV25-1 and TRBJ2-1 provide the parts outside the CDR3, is EADIYQTPRYLVIGTGKKITLECSQTMGHDKMYWYQQDPGMELHLIHYSYGVNSTEKGDLSSESTVSRIRTEHFPLTLESARPSHTSQYLCASSVTYEQFFGPGTRLTVL.

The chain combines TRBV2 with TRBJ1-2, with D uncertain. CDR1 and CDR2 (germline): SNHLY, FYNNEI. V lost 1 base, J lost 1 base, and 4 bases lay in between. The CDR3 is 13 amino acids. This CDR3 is CASSEDYNYGYTF. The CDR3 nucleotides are TGTGCCAGCAGTGAAGACTATAACTATGGCTACACCTTC.

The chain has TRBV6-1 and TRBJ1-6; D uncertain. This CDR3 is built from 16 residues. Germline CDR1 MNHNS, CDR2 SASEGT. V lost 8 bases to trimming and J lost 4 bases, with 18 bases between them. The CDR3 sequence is CASRTTSRGYNSPLHF. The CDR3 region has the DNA TGTGCCAGCCGCACAACAAGCCGGGGTTATAATTCACCCCTCCACTTT.

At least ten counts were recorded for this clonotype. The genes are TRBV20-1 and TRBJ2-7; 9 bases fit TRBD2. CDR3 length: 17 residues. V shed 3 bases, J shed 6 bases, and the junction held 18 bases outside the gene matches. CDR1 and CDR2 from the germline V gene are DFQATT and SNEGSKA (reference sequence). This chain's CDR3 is CSASERSLASGALEQYF. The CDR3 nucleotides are TGCAGTGCTAGCGAGAGGTCACTGGCTAGCGGGGCCCTCGAGCAGTACTTC.

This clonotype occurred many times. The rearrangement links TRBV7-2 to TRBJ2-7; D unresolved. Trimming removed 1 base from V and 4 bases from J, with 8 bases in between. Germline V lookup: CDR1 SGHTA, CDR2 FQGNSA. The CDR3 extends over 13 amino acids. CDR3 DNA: TGTGCCAGCAGCTTAGTAATCGTATACGAGCAGTACTTC. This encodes CASSLVIVYEQYF.